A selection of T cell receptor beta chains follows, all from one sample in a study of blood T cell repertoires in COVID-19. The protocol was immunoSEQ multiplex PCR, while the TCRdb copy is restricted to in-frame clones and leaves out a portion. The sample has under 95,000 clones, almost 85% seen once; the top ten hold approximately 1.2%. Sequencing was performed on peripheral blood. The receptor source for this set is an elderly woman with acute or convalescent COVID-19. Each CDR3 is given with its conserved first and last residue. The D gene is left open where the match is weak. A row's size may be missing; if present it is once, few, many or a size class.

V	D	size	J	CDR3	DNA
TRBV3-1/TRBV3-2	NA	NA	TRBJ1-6	CASSQGRKIWVSPLHF	TGTGCCAGCAGCCAGGGCCGGAAGATCTGGGTTTCACCCCTCCACTTT
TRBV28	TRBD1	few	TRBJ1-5	CASRTGNQPQHF	TGTGCCAGCCGGACAGGGAATCAGCCCCAGCATTTT
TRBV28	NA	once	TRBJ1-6	CASRSFSGSYNSPLHF	TGTGCCAGCCGCAGTTTCTCGGGTTCCTATAATTCACCCCTCCACTTT
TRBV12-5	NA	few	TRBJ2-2	CASGPGVANTGELFF	TGTGCTAGTGGCCCGGGGGTGGCTAACACCGGGGAGCTGTTTTTT
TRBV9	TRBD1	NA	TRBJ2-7	CASSAGTDSYEQYF	TGTGCCAGCAGCGCCGGGACAGACTCCTACGAGCAGTACTTC
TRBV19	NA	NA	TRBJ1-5	CASSIDPTGLNQPQHF	TGTGCCAGTAGTATTGATCCTACCGGACTCAATCAGCCCCAGCATTTT
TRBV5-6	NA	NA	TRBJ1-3	CASNLQGKDSGNTIYF	TGTGCCAGCAACCTACAGGGAAAGGACTCTGGAAACACCATATATTTT
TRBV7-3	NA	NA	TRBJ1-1	CASSSQKNTEAFF	TGTGCCAGCAGTTCACAGAAGAACACTGAAGCTTTCTTT
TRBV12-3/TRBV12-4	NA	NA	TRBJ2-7	CASSSGYYEQYF	TGTGCCAGCAGTTCGGGGTACTACGAGCAGTACTTC
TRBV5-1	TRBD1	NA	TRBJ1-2	CASSLGQGNYGYTF	TGCGCCAGCAGCTTGGGACAGGGTAACTATGGCTACACCTTC
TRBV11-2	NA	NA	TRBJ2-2	CASSLGQANTGELFF	TGTGCCAGCAGCTTAGGACAAGCGAACACCGGGGAGCTGTTTTTT
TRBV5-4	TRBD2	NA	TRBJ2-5	CASSLPPGLAGGADQETQYF	TGTGCCAGCAGCTTACCACCGGGACTAGCGGGGGGAGCGGACCAAGAGACCCAGTACTTC
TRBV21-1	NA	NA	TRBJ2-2	CASSKSRTSGRDTGELFF	TGTGCCAGCAGCAAATCCCGGACTAGCGGGAGGGACACCGGGGAGCTGTTTTTT
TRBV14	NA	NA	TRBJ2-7	CASSQDRFRRGHHSYEQYF	TGTGCCAGCAGCCAAGATCGCTTCCGCAGGGGACACCATTCCTACGAGCAGTACTTC
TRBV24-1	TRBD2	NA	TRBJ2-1	CATSDGSGRQNEQFF	TGTGCCACCAGTGATGGTAGCGGGAGGCAAAATGAGCAGTTCTTC
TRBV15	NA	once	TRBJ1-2	CATSSRTPGTELYGYTF	TGTGCCACCAGCAGTCGGACCCCCGGGACTGAGCTCTATGGCTACACCTTC
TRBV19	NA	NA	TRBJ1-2	CASSPAAGVYGYTF	TGTGCCAGTAGTCCCGCTGCAGGGGTCTATGGCTACACCTTC
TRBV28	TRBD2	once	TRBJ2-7	CASSFHVAGVAYEQYF	TGTGCCAGCAGTTTCCATGTAGCGGGAGTCGCCTACGAGCAGTACTTC
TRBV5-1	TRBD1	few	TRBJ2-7	CASSPGQDVTYEQYF	TGCGCCAGCAGCCCAGGACAGGATGTAACCTACGAGCAGTACTTC
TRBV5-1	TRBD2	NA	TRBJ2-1	CASSHPSGRAQNEQFF	TGCGCCAGCAGTCACCCCAGCGGGAGGGCCCAGAATGAGCAGTTCTTC
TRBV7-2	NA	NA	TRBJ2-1	CASSLDSQSGYNEQFF	TGTGCCAGCAGCTTAGACAGCCAATCCGGCTACAATGAGCAGTTCTTC
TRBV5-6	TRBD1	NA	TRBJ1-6	CASSGAGTAYNSPLHF	TGTGCCAGCTCCGGGGCCGGGACAGCCTATAATTCACCCCTCCACTTT
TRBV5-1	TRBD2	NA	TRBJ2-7	CASSLGLAGFGYEQYF	TGCGCCAGCAGCTTGGGACTAGCGGGATTTGGGTACGAGCAGTACTTC
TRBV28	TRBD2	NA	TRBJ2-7	CASSLAGAGGRWEQYF	TGTGCCAGCAGTTTGGCAGGAGCGGGAGGGAGGTGGGAGCAGTACTTC
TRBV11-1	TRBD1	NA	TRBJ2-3	CASSPLTGVGTDTQYF	TGTGCCAGCAGCCCCTTAACAGGGGTGGGCACAGATACGCAGTATTTT
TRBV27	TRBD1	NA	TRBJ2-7	CASSTLGTGSSEQYF	TGTGCCAGCAGTACCCTCGGGACAGGGTCTAGTGAGCAGTACTTC
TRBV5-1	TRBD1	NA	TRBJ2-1	CASSWGTGVRNEQFF	TGCGCCAGCAGCTGGGGGACAGGGGTTCGCAATGAGCAGTTCTTC
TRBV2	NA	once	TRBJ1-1	CASSEDRVMNTEAFF	TGTGCCAGCAGTGAAGACAGGGTAATGAACACTGAAGCTTTCTTT
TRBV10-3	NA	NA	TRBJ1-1	CAISGVTDTEAFF	TGTGCCATCAGTGGAGTCACGGACACTGAAGCTTTCTTT
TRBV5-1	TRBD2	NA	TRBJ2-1	CASQTGTSVDEQFF	TGCGCCAGCCAAACCGGGACTAGCGTTGATGAGCAGTTCTTC
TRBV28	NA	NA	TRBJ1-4	CASTGRREKLFF	TGTGCCAGCACGGGGAGGCGCGAAAAACTGTTTTTT
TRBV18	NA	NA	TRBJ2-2	CASSPQQNTGELFF	TGTGCCAGCTCACCGCAACAGAACACCGGGGAGCTGTTTTTT
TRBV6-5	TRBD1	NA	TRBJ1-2	CASSYGTGMSYTF	TGTGCCAGCAGTTACGGGACAGGCATGAGCTACACCTTC
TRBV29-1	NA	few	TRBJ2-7	CSVNRDSYEQYF	TGCAGCGTGAACAGGGATTCCTACGAGCAGTACTTC
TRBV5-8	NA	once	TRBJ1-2	CASSHSPGGIIYGYTF	TGTGCCAGCAGCCATTCCCCGGGGGGGATAATATATGGCTACACCTTC
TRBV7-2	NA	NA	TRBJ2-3	CASSLWAEREYF	TGTGCCAGCAGCTTATGGGCGGAGAGGGAGTATTTT
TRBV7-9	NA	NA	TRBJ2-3	CASTLTADTQYF	TGTGCCAGCACCTTAACTGCAGATACGCAGTATTTT
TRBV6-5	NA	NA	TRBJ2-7	CASTFGQGSEQYF	TGTGCCAGCACCTTCGGGCAGGGGAGCGAGCAGTACTTC
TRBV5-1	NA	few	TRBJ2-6	CASSLASHSGANVLTF	TGCGCCAGCAGCTTGGCAAGCCACTCTGGGGCCAACGTCCTGACTTTC
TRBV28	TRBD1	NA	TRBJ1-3	CASKTGEFAGNTIYF	TGTGCCAGTAAGACAGGGGAATTTGCTGGAAACACCATATATTTT
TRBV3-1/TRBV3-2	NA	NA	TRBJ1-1	CASSQIPMGGTEAFF	TGTGCCAGCAGCCAAATCCCAATGGGGGGCACTGAAGCTTTCTTT